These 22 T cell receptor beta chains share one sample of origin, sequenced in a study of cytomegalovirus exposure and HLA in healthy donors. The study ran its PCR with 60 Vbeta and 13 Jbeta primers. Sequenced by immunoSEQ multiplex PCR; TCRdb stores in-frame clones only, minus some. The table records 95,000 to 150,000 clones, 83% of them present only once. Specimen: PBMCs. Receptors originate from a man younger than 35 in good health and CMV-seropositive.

The CDR3 DNA reads as TGTGCCAGCAGCTTCGAGCTTTCCTACAATGAGCAGTTCTTC. This gives the protein CASSFELSYNEQFF. This chain joins TRBV5-8 and TRBJ2-1; no clear D gene. V was clipped by 2 bases and J by 1 base, with 7 bases between them. Germline V lookup: CDR1 SGHTS, CDR2 YDEGEE. The CDR3 is 14 amino acids.

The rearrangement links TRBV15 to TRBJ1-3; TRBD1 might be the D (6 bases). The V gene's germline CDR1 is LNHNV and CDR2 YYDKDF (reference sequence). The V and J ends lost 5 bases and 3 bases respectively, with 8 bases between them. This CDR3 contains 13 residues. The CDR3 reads CATSVDSGNTIYF. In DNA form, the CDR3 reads TGTGCCACCAGCGTGGACAGTGGAAACACCATATATTTT.

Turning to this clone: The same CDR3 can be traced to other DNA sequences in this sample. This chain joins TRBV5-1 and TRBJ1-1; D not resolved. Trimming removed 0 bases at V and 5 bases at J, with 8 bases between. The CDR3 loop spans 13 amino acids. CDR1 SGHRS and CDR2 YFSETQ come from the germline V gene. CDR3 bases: TGCGCCAGCAGCTTGGGGAGAGGGACTGAAGCTTTCTTT. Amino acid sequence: CASSLGRGTEAFF.

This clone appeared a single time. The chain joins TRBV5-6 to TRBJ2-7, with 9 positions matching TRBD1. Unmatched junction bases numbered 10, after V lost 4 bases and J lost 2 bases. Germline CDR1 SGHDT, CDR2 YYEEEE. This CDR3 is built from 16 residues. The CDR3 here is CASSPEAGQGAYEQYF. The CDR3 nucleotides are TGTGCCAGCAGCCCGGAGGCGGGACAGGGCGCCTACGAGCAGTACTTC.

The CDR3 DNA sequence: TGCGCCAGCAGCTTCGACTCCAGCTCCTACAATGAGCAGTTCTTC. Amino acid sequence: CASSFDSSSYNEQFF. The chain combines TRBV5-1 with TRBJ2-1; D is unclear. The CDR3 runs 15 residues. The V end lost 2 bases, the J end lost 0 bases, and 9 bases lay between the germline ends. From germline, CDR1 is SGHRS and CDR2 YFSETQ.

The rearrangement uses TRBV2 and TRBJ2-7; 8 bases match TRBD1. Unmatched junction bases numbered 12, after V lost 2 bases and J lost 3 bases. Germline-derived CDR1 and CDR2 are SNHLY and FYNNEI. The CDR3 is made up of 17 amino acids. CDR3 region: CASSETPLGQGHYEQYF. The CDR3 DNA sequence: TGTGCCAGCAGTGAAACCCCACTCGGACAGGGTCACTACGAGCAGTACTTC.

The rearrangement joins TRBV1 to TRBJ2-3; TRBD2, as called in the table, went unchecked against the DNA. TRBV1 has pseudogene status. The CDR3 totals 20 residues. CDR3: CTSSQDGLAGGRRMTDTQYF. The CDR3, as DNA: TGCACCAGCAGCCAAGACGGACTAGCGGGGGGGCGACGAATGACAGATACGCAGTATTTT.

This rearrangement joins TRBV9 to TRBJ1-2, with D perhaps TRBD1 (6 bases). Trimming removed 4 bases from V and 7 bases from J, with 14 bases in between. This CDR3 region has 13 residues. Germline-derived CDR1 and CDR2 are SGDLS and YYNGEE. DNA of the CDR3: TGTGCCAGCAGCCCCCCCTTAGGGGGTGGCTACACCTTC. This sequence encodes CASSPPLGGGYTF.

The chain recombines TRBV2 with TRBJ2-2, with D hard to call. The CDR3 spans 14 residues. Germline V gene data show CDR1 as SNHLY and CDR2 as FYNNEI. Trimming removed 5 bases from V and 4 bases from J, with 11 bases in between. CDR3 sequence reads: CASSSTPGTGELFF. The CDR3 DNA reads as TGTGCCAGCAGTAGTACCCCCGGCACCGGGGAGCTGTTTTTT.

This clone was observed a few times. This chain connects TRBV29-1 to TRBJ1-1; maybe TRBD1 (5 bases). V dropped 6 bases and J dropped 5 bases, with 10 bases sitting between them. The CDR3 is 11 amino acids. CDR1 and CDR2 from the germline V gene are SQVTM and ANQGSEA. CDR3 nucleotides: TGCAGCGTACCGGGGGAGACTGAAGCTTTCTTT. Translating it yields CSVPGETEAFF.

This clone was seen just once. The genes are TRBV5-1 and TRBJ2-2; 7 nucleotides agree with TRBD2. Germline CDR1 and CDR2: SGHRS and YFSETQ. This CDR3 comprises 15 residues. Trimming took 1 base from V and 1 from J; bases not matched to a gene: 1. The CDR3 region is CASSLWGGNTGELFF. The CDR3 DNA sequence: TGCGCCAGCAGCTTGTGGGGGGGGAACACCGGGGAGCTGTTTTTT.

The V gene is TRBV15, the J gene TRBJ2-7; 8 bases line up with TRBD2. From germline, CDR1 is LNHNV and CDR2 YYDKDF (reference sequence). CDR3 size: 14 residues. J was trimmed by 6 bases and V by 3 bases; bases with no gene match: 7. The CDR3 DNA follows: TGTGCCACCAGCAGGGACCTTAGCGGGGCCGAGCAGTACTTC. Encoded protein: CATSRDLSGAEQYF.

CDR3 loop: CASQAGVLLAKLFF. As DNA, the CDR3 is TGTGCCAGTCAAGCAGGGGTCTTATTGGCAAAACTGTTTTTT. The V call is TRBV6-1, the J call TRBJ1-4; TRBD1 is a possible D gene (6 bases). Germline CDR1 reads MNHNS; CDR2 reads SASEGT. V gave up 9 bases and J gave up 10 bases, with 21 bases separating them. The CDR3 runs to 14 residues.

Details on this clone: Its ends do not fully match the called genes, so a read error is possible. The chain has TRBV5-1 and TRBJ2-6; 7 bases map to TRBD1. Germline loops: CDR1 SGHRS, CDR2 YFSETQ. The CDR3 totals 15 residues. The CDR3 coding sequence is TGCGCCGGCAGCTTCCAGGGGGCTGGGGCCAACGTCCTGACTTTC. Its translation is CAGSFQGAGANVLTF.

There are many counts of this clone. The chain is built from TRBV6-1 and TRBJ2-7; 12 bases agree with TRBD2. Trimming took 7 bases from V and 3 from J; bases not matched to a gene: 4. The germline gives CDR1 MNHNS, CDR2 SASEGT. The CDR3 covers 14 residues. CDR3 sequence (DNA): TGTGCCAGCATGACGGGACTAGCGGGCTACGAGCAGTACTTC. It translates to CASMTGLAGYEQYF.

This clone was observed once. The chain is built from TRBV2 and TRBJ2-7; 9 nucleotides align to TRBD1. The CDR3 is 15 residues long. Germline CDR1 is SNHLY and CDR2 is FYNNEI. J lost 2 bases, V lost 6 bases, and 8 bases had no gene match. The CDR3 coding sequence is TGTGCCAGCAGAATGGGCGGGACAGGGCCCTACGAGCAGTACTTC. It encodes CASRMGGTGPYEQYF. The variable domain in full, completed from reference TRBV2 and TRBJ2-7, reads EPEVTQTPSHQVTQMGQEVILRCVPISNHLYFYWYRQILGQKVEFLVSFYNNEISEKSEIFDDQFSVERPDGSNFTLKIRSTKLEDSAMYFCASRMGGTGPYEQYFGPGTRLTVT.

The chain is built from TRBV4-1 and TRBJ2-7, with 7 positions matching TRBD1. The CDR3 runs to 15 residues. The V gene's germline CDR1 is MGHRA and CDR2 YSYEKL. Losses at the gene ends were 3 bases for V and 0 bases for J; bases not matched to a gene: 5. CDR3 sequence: CASSHPAGGSYEQYF. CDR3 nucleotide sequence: TGCGCCAGCAGCCATCCGGCAGGGGGCTCCTACGAGCAGTACTTC.

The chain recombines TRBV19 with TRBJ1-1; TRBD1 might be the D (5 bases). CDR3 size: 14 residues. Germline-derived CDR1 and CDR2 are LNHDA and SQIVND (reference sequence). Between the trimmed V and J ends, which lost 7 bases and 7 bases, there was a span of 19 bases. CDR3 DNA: TGTGCCAGTACTCCCCTTGGGGCATCAGGTGAAGCTTTCTTT. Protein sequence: CASTPLGASGEAFF.

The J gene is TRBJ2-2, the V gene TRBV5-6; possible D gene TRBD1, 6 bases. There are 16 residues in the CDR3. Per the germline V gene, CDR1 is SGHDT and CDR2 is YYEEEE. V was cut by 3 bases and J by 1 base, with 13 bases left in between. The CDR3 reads CASSWIRTENTGELFF. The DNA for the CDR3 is TGTGCCAGCAGCTGGATCCGGACAGAGAACACCGGGGAGCTGTTTTTT.

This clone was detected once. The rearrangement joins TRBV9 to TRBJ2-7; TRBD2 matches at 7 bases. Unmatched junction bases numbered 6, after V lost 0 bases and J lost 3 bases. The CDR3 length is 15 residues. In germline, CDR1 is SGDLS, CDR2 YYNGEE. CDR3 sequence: CASSVGGLADYEQYF. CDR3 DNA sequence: TGTGCCAGCAGCGTAGGGGGCCTAGCGGACTACGAGCAGTACTTC.

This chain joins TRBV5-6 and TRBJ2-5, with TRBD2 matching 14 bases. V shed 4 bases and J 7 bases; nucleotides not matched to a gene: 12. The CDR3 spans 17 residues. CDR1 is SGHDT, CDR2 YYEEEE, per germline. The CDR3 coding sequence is TGTGCCAGCAGCATCACAGGGGGGACTAGCGGGGGAGGGACCCAGTACTTC. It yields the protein CASSITGGTSGGGTQYF.

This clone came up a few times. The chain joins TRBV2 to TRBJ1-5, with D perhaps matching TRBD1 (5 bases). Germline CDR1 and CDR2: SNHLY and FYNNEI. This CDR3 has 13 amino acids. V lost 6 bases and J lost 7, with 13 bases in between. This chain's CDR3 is CASRTGHGQPQHF. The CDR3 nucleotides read TGTGCCAGCAGAACAGGTCACGGGCAGCCCCAGCATTTT.